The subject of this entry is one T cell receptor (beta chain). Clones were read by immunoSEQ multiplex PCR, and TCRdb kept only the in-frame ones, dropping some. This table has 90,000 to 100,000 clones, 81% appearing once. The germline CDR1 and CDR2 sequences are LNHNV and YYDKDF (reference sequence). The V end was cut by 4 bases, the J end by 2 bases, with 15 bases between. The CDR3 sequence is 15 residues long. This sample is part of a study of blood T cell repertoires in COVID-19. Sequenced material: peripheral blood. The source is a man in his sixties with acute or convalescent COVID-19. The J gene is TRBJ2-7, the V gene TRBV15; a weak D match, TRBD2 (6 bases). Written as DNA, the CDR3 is TGTGCCACCAGCATGTCGGCGGGGCAAACCTACGAGCAGTACTTC. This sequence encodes CATSMSAGQTYEQYF. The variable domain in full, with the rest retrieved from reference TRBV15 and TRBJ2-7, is DAMVIQNPRYQVTQFGKPVTLSCSQTLNHNVMYWYQQKSSQAPKLLFHYYDKDFNNEADTPDNFQSRRPNTSFCFLDIRSPGLGDTAMYLCATSMSAGQTYEQYFGPGTRLTVT.